This TCR beta chain was observed in a study of brain metastases from non-small cell lung cancer. Profiled with immunoSEQ multiplex PCR; TCRdb holds only in-frame clones, not every one. The table has 4,500 or so clones, roughly 80% seen once. The V gene's germline CDR1 is MNHEY and CDR2 SMNVEV (reference sequence). The CDR3 is 14 amino acids. V lost 2 bases, J lost 0 bases, and 7 bases lay in between. This TCR came from a donor aged 40 or older with non-small cell lung cancer. This chain links TRBV27 with TRBJ1-1; D call uncertain. Sequenced input: tumor-adjacent normal tissue. The CDR3 nucleotides read TGTGCCAGCAGTTTAATAGGGATGAACACTGAAGCTTTCTTT. Its protein product is CASSLIGMNTEAFF.